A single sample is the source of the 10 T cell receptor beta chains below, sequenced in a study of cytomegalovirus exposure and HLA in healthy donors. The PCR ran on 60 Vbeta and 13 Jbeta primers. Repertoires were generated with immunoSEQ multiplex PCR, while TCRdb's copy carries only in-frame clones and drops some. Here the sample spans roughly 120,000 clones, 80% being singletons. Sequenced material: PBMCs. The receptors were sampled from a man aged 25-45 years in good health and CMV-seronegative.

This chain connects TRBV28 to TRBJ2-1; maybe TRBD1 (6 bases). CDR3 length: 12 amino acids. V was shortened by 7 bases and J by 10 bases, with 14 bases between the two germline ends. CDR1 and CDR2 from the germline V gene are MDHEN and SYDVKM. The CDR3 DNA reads TGTGCCAGCACCAGGGACACCAAGGAGCAGTTCTTC. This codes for CASTRDTKEQFF.

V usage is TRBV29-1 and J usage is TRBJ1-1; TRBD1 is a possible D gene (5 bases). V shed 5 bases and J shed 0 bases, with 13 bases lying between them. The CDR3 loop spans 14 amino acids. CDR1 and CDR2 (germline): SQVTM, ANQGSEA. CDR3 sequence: CSVRTGGMNTEAFF. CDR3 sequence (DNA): TGCAGCGTTCGAACAGGAGGGATGAACACTGAAGCTTTCTTT.

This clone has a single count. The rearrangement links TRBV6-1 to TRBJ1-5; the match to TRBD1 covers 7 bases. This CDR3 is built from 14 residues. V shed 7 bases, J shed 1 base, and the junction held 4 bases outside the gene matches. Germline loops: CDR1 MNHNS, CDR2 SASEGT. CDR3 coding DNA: TGTGCCAGCATCCGGGACAGAAGCAATCAGCCCCAGCATTTT. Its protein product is CASIRDRSNQPQHF.

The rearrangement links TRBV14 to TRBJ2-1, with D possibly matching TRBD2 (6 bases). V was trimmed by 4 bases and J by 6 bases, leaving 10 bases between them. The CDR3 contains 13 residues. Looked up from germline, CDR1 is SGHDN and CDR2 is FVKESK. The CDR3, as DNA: TGTGCCAGCAGCCTCGGGAGTTCCAATGAGCAGTTCTTC. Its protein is CASSLGSSNEQFF. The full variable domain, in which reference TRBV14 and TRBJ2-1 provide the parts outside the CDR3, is EAGVTQFPSHSVIEKGQTVTLRCDPISGHDNLYWYRRVMGKEIKFLLHFVKESKQDESGMPNNRFLAERTGGTYSTLKVQPAELEDSGVYFCASSLGSSNEQFFGPGTRLTVL.

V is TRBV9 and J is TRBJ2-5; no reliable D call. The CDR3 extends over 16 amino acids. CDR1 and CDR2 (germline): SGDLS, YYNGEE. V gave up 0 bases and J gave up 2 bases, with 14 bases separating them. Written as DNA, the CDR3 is TGTGCCAGCAGCGTAGCCGCGTCACCCCGACAAGAGACCCAGTACTTC. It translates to CASSVAASPRQETQYF.

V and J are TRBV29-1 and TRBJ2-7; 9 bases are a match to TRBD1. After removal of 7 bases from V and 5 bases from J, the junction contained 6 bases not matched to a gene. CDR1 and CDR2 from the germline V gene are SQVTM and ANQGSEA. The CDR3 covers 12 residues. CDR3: CSGSQGANEQYF. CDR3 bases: TGCAGCGGTTCACAGGGGGCGAACGAGCAGTACTTC.

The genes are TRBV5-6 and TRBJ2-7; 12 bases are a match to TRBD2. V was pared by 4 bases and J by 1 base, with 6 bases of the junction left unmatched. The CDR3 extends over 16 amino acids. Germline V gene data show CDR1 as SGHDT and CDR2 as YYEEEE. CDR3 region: CASSGPGTSGSYEQYF. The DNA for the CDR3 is TGTGCCAGCAGCGGTCCAGGGACTAGCGGGTCCTACGAGCAGTACTTC.

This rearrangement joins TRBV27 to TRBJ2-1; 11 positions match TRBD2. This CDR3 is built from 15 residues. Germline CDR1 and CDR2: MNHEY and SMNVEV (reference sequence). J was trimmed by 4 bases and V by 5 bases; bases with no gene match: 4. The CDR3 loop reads CASSKGTSGYNEQFF. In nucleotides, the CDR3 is TGTGCCAGCAGTAAAGGGACTAGCGGATACAATGAGCAGTTCTTC.

CDR3 nucleotide sequence: TGTGCCAGCAGCCTGAACACCGGGGAGCTGTTTTTT. This sequence encodes CASSLNTGELFF. The rearrangement uses TRBV28 and TRBJ2-2; no firm D call. Trimming shortened V by 6 bases and J by 1 base, and 3 bases separated the two germline ends. The CDR3 runs to 12 residues. Per the germline V gene, CDR1 is MDHEN and CDR2 is SYDVKM.

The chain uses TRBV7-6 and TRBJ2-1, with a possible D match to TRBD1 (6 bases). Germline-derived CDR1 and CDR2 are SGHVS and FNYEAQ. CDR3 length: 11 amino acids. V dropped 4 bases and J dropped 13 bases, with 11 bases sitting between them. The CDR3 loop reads CASSSGTRQFF. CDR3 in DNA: TGTGCCAGCAGCTCAGGGACACGCCAGTTCTTC.